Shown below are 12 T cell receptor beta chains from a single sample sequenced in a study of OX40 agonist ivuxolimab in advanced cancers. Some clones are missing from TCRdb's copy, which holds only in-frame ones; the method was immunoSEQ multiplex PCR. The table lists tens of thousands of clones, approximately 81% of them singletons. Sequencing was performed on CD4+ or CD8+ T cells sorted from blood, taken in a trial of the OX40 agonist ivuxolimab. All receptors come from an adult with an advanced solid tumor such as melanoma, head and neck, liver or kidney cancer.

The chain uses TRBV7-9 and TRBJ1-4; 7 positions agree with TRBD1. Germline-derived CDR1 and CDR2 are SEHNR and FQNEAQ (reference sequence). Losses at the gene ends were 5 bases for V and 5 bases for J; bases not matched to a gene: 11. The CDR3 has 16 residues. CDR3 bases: TGTGCCAGCAGCCCTAGTACCGGGACAGAGAATGAAAAACTGTTTTTT. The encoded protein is CASSPSTGTENEKLFF.

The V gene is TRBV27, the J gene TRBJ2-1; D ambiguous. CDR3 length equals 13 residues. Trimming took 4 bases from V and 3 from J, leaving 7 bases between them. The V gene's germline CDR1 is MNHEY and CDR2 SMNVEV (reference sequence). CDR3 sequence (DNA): TGTGCCAGCAGTTCCAACAGCTACAATGAGCAGTTCTTC. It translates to CASSSNSYNEQFF.

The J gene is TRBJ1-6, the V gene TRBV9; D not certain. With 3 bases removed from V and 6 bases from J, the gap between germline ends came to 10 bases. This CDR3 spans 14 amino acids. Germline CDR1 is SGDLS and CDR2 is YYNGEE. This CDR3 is CASSEASLNSPLHF. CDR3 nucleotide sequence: TGTGCCAGCAGCGAGGCCAGTCTTAATTCACCCCTCCACTTT.

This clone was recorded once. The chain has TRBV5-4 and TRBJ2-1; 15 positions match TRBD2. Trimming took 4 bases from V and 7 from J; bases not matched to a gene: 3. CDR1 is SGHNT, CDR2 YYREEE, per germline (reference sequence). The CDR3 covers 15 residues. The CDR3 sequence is CASSRGTSGGNEQFF. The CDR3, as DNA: TGTGCCAGCAGCCGAGGGACTAGCGGGGGGAATGAGCAGTTCTTC.

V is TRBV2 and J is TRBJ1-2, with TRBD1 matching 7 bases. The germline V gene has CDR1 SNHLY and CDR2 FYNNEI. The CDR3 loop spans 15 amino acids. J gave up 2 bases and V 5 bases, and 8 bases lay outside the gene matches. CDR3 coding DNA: TGTGCCAGCAGTACAAGTCAACAGGGGAACTATGGCTACACCTTC. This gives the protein CASSTSQQGNYGYTF.

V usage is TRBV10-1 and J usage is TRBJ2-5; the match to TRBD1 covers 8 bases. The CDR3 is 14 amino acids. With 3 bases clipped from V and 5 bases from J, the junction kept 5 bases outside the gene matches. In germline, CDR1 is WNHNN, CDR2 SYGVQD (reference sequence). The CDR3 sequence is CASSETDREETQYF. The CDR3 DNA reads TGCGCCAGCAGTGAAACGGACAGGGAGGAGACCCAGTACTTC.

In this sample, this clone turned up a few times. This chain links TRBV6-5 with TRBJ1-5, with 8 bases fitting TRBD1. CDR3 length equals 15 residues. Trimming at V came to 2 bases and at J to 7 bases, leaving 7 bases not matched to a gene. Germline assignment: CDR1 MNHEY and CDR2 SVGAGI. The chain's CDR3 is CASSYRGQAGQPQHF. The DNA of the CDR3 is TGTGCCAGCAGTTACAGGGGACAGGCTGGACAGCCCCAGCATTTT.

The CDR3 loop reads CASSWGQGFRAFF. The CDR3 DNA is TGTGCCAGCAGCTGGGGACAGGGGTTCAGAGCTTTCTTT. The chain carries TRBV5-5 and TRBJ1-1, with TRBD1 identical over 10 bases. CDR1 SGHKS and CDR2 YYEKEE come from the germline V gene (reference sequence). The CDR3 runs to 13 residues. J was trimmed by 10 bases and V by 3 bases; bases with no gene match: 6.

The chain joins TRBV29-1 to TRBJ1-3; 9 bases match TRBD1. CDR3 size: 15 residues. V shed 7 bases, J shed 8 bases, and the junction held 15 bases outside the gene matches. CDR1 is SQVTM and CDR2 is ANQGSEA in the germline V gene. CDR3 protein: CSAFTGTGMLDTIYF. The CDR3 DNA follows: TGCAGCGCCTTCACCGGGACAGGGATGTTAGACACCATATATTTT. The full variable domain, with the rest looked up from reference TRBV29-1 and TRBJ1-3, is SAVISQKPSRDICQRGTSLTIQCQVDSQVTMMFWYRQQPGQSLTLIATANQGSEATYESGFVIDKFPISRPNLTFSTLTVSNMSPEDSSIYLCSAFTGTGMLDTIYFGEGSWLTVV.

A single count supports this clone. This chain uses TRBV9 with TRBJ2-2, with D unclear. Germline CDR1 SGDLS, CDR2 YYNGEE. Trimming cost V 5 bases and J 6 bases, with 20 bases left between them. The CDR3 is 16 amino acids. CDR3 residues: CASSEFGSSPAGELFF. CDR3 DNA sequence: TGTGCCAGCAGTGAATTCGGGTCCTCCCCCGCCGGGGAGCTGTTTTTT.

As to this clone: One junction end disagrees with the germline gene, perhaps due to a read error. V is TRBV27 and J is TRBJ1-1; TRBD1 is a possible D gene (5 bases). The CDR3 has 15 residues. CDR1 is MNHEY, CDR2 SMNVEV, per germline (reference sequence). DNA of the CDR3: TGTGCCAGCAGTCTATCCGGGGGAGTGAACACTGAAGCTTTCTTT. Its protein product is CASSLSGGVNTEAFF.

The CDR3 coding sequence is TGTGCCAGCAGCTTTCTCTCGGACTCTGGGGCCAACGTCCTGACTTTC. The encoded protein is CASSFLSDSGANVLTF. This chain connects TRBV7-9 to TRBJ2-6; no clear D gene. With 3 bases removed from V and 0 bases from J, the gap between germline ends came to 9 bases. The CDR3 runs to 16 residues. Germline CDR1 reads SEHNR; CDR2 reads FQNEAQ (reference sequence).